A selection of T cell receptor beta chains follows, all from one sample in a study of OX40 agonist ivuxolimab in advanced cancers. Assay: immunoSEQ multiplex PCR; the TCRdb copy retains only in-frame clones and omits some. The sample contains over 25,000 clones, around 84% of which appear only once. Sample: CD4+ or CD8+ T cells sorted from blood, taken in a trial of the OX40 agonist ivuxolimab. The receptors derive from an adult with an advanced solid tumor such as melanoma, head and neck, liver or kidney cancer. Each CDR3 is given with its conserved first and last residue. Each record gives: V gene, J gene, D gene, CDR3 protein, CDR3 DNA. The D gene is left open where the match is weak.

TRBV5-1	TRBJ2-7	.	CASSLGQDEQYF	TGCGCCAGCAGCTTGGGGCAGGACGAGCAGTACTTC
TRBV5-8	TRBJ1-1	.	CASSLETRSNTEAFF	TGTGCCAGCAGCTTGGAAACCAGGTCGAACACTGAAGCTTTCTTT
TRBV4-1	TRBJ2-7	.	CASSQDGSGVSYEQYF	TGCGCCAGCAGCCAAGATGGCTCTGGGGTCTCCTACGAGCAGTACTTC
TRBV29-1	TRBJ1-1	.	CSVGRDTEAFF	TGCAGCGTTGGCCGGGACACTGAAGCTTTCTTT
TRBV7-9	TRBJ1-5	TRBD1	CASSLAEGTGVDQPQHF	TGTGCCAGCAGCTTAGCTGAAGGGACAGGGGTTGATCAGCCCCAGCATTTT
TRBV28	TRBJ2-7	TRBD2	CASSSYSGGYSYEQYF	TGTGCCAGCAGTTCCTATAGCGGGGGGTACTCCTACGAGCAGTACTTC
TRBV29-1	TRBJ2-7	TRBD1	CSVEIGTGVPYEQYF	TGCAGCGTTGAAATTGGGACAGGGGTGCCCTACGAGCAGTACTTC
TRBV27	TRBJ2-3	.	CASSPGRPSDTQYF	TGTGCCAGCAGTCCGGGACGCCCCTCAGATACGCAGTATTTT
TRBV29-1	TRBJ1-2	.	CSVEDYETNNYGYTF	TGCAGCGTTGAAGATTACGAGACAAATAACTATGGCTACACCTTC
TRBV7-2	TRBJ2-7	TRBD1	CASSAWTGYEQYF	TGTGCCAGCAGCGCCTGGACAGGTTACGAGCAGTACTTC
TRBV6-5	TRBJ1-5	TRBD1	CASSGTGGPPQHF	TGTGCCAGCAGTGGGACAGGGGGCCCGCCCCAGCATTTT
TRBV18	TRBJ1-1	.	CASSPDDGTPFF	TGTGCCAGCTCACCTGATGACGGAACGCCTTTCTTT
TRBV5-6	TRBJ2-5	.	CASSLGRKTQYF	TGTGCCAGCAGCTTGGGGCGGAAGACCCAGTACTTC
TRBV5-5	TRBJ2-3	TRBD2	CASSLGLAGGGSSTDTQYF	TGTGCCAGCAGCTTGGGACTAGCGGGAGGGGGATCTAGCACAGATACGCAGTATTTT